The next 7 T cell receptor beta chains were all read from a single sample in a study of blood T cell repertoires in COVID-19. This table comes from immunoSEQ multiplex PCR, and its TCRdb copy is limited to in-frame clones, with some not included. This table has 90,000 to 130,000 clones, approximately 85% appearing once. Sequencing input: peripheral blood. The receptors stem from a man aged 35 to 55 with acute or convalescent COVID-19.

The V gene is TRBV7-2, the J gene TRBJ2-1; D is possibly TRBD2 (6 bases). The length of the CDR3 is 15 residues. Trimming took 2 bases from V and 3 from J, leaving 11 bases between them. Germline V CDR1 and CDR2: SGHTA, FQGNSA. The CDR3 DNA reads as TGTGCCAGCAGCTTAATTGGGCGGGACTACAATGAGCAGTTCTTC. It codes for CASSLIGRDYNEQFF. Together with reference TRBV7-2 and TRBJ2-1, the CDR3 gives the full variable domain: GAGVSQSPSNKVTEKGKDVELRCDPISGHTALYWYRQSLGQGLEFLIYFQGNSAPDKSGLPSDRFSAERTGGSVSTLTIQRTQQEDSAVYLCASSLIGRDYNEQFFGPGTRLTVL.

The chain recombines TRBV2 with TRBJ2-1, with D possibly matching TRBD2 (5 bases). This CDR3 region has 15 residues. Trimming removed 7 bases at V and 3 bases at J, with 16 bases between. Germline V gene lookup returns CDR1 SNHLY and CDR2 FYNNEI. The CDR3 loop reads CASKVEGLIYNEQFF. The DNA for the CDR3 is TGTGCCAGCAAGGTAGAGGGTCTTATCTACAATGAGCAGTTCTTC.

The chain recombines TRBV19 with TRBJ1-2, with D tentatively TRBD1 (6 bases). Looked up from germline, CDR1 is LNHDA and CDR2 is SQIVND (reference sequence). Trimming cost V 9 bases and J 4 bases, with 15 bases left between them. The CDR3 is 13 residues long. CDR3 sequence: CASNLRGGYGYTF. Written as DNA, the CDR3 is TGTGCCAGCAACCTTAGGGGGGGCTATGGCTACACCTTC.

The rearrangement joins TRBV5-6 to TRBJ1-2; no clear D. Trimming took off 3 bases at V and 8 bases at J, with 14 bases between the two ends. This CDR3 spans 13 amino acids. Per germline, CDR1 SGHDT and CDR2 YYEEEE. The CDR3 sequence: CASSSRPGGGYTF. The CDR3, as DNA: TGTGCCAGCAGCTCCCGACCGGGTGGGGGCTACACCTTC.

The chain carries TRBV7-3 and TRBJ2-1; 12 positions agree with TRBD2. Unmatched junction bases numbered 9, after V lost 5 bases and J lost 7 bases. The CDR3 is 16 residues long. The germline gives CDR1 SGHTA, CDR2 FQGTGA. The CDR3 region has the DNA TGTGCCAGCAGCCGCCAACCCACTAGCGGGGGGAATGAGCAGTTCTTC. Protein product: CASSRQPTSGGNEQFF. The full variable domain, in which reference TRBV7-3 and TRBJ2-1 provide the parts outside the CDR3, is GAGVSQTPSNKVTEKGKYVELRCDPISGHTALYWYRQSLGQGPEFLIYFQGTGAADDSGLPNDRFFAVRPEGSVSTLKIQRTERGDSAVYLCASSRQPTSGGNEQFFGPGTRLTVL.

V and J are TRBV10-2 and TRBJ1-1, with no clear D. CDR1 is WSHSY and CDR2 is SAAADI in the germline V gene. This CDR3 contains 14 residues. V lost 0 bases to trimming and J lost 4 bases, with 9 bases between them. The CDR3: CASSESRGITEAFF. CDR3 DNA sequence: TGCGCCAGCAGTGAGTCGAGAGGGATCACTGAAGCTTTCTTT.

This clone has more than one count but fewer than ten. The V call is TRBV30, the J call TRBJ1-5; D not resolved. Per the germline V gene, CDR1 is GTSNPN and CDR2 is SVGIG (reference sequence). The CDR3 totals 13 residues. Trimming cost V 1 base and J 0 bases, with 4 bases left between them. CDR3 nucleotides: TGTGCCTGGAGTGCCAATAGCAATCAGCCCCAGCATTTT. This gives the protein CAWSANSNQPQHF.